These 8 T cell receptor beta chains were all obtained from the same sample, sequenced in a study of blood T cell repertoires in COVID-19. TCRdb keeps only in-frame clones here, not all; method: immunoSEQ multiplex PCR. The data show about 220,000 clones, roughly 80% seen once. Sequenced sample: peripheral blood. Receptors originate from a woman in her sixties or seventies who had recovered from COVID-19.

This clone has a single count. This chain connects TRBV5-8 to TRBJ2-7; D is possibly TRBD1 (6 bases). Trimming removed 4 bases from V and 8 bases from J, with 13 bases in between. Germline V gene data show CDR1 as SGHTS and CDR2 as YDEGEE. This CDR3 has 12 residues. CDR3 nucleotide sequence: TGTGCCAGCAGCCCGCCCTGGGGGCAGCAGTACTTC. This gives the protein CASSPPWGQQYF.

The chain uses TRBV5-1 and TRBJ2-7; D is ambiguous. Looked up from germline, CDR1 is SGHRS and CDR2 is YFSETQ. The CDR3 is 11 residues long. Trimming shortened V by 3 bases and J by 6 bases, and 7 bases separated the two germline ends. The CDR3 loop reads CASSWSGEQYF. CDR3 in DNA: TGCGCCAGCAGCTGGAGTGGCGAGCAGTACTTC.

This chain joins TRBV6-5 and TRBJ1-1, with D maybe TRBD1 (5 bases). This CDR3 has 13 residues. From germline, CDR1 is MNHEY and CDR2 SVGAGI. V lost 6 bases and J 2 bases, leaving 10 bases between the germline ends. CDR3 sequence: CASSRGVNTEAFF. The CDR3 DNA reads TGTGCCAGCAGCCGGGGGGTCAACACTGAAGCTTTCTTT.

This chain joins TRBV10-3 and TRBJ2-1; 10 bases align to TRBD1. Germline V gene sequence: CDR1 ENHRY, CDR2 SYGVKD. This CDR3 contains 17 residues. Unmatched junction bases numbered 7, after V lost 0 bases and J lost 5 bases. The CDR3 here is CAISESLGQGGDNEQFF. The DNA for the CDR3 is TGTGCCATCAGTGAGTCCTTAGGACAGGGGGGAGACAATGAGCAGTTCTTC.

The chain is built from TRBV6-5 and TRBJ2-5; D remains ambiguous. Germline-derived CDR1 and CDR2 are MNHEY and SVGAGI. The CDR3 is 14 residues long. Trimming took off 8 bases at V and 4 bases at J, with 17 bases between the two ends. CDR3 sequence reads: CASVDDSTRETQYF. CDR3 DNA sequence: TGTGCCAGCGTTGATGATAGCACCCGAGAGACCCAGTACTTC.

The chain couples TRBV3-1 (or the pseudogene TRBV3-2) to TRBJ2-3, with 13 bases fitting TRBD2. Germline CDR1 reads LGHDT; CDR2 reads YNNKEL (reference sequence). J gave up 6 bases and V 5 bases, and 5 bases lay outside the gene matches. The CDR3 contains 15 residues. CDR3 in DNA: TGTGCCAGCAGCGAACTAGCGGGGGGGCGGGATACGCAGTATTTT. Translated, it gives CASSELAGGRDTQYF.

This sequence joins TRBV11-3 and TRBJ2-5; 12 bases align to TRBD2. Germline values: CDR1 SGHNT, CDR2 YENEEA. Trimming at V came to 1 base and at J to 5 bases, leaving 5 bases not matched to a gene. The CDR3 covers 16 residues. The CDR3 protein is CASSLGTSGAGETQYF. The CDR3 bases are TGTGCCAGCAGCTTAGGGACTAGCGGGGCCGGTGAGACCCAGTACTTC.

To note about this clone: Other DNA sequences within the sample encode an identical CDR3. The V gene is TRBV29-1, the J gene TRBJ1-5; D call uncertain. From germline, CDR1 is SQVTM and CDR2 ANQGSEA. Trimming stripped 6 bases from V and 5 bases from J, with 11 bases between. The CDR3 runs to 12 residues. In DNA, the CDR3 is TGCAGCGTCGGGGAGGGCGATCAGCCCCAGCATTTT. It specifies CSVGEGDQPQHF.